One and the same sample provided the 11 T cell receptor beta chains below, sequenced in a study of T-cell memory formation after mild COVID-19. MiXCR, run by TCRdb on the 5' RACE reads, gives a single entry per CDR3 protein. The sample records hundreds of thousands of distinct CDR3 sequences, roughly 15% being singletons. The sequencing input was PBMCs or a T cell subset sorted from them (not recorded which). Source of these receptors: a man between 18 and 29 years old who had mild COVID-19 (a few samples of this study predate the infection). Cell type and time point are not known.

The rearrangement links TRBV6-6 to TRBJ1-3; D is possibly TRBD1 (5 bases). The germline CDR1 and CDR2 sequences are MNHNY and SVGAGI (reference sequence). Trimming stripped 6 bases from V and 2 bases from J, with 17 bases between. The CDR3 is 16 residues long. CDR3 loop: CASRSVGATTGNTIYF. The CDR3 DNA reads as TGTGCCAGCAGGTCGGTAGGGGCCACTACTGGAAACACCATATATTTT.

This clonotype has more than one count but fewer than ten. V and J are TRBV4-1 and TRBJ2-3; 10 nucleotides align to TRBD1. Germline V gene data show CDR1 as MGHRA and CDR2 as YSYEKL. V shed 1 base, J shed 1 base, and the junction held 5 bases outside the gene matches. The CDR3 loop spans 17 amino acids. CDR3 nucleotide sequence: TGCGCCAGCAGCCAAGTGAGGGACAGGGGTGGCACAGATACGCAGTATTTT. Translated: CASSQVRDRGGTDTQYF.

The table lists this clonotype with many counts. The V gene is TRBV4-3, the J gene TRBJ1-1; D gene unclear. In germline, CDR1 is LGHNA, CDR2 YSLEER. This CDR3 is built from 14 residues. Deletions cut 0 bases from V and 1 base from J, with 6 bases between. DNA for the CDR3: TGCGCCAGCAGCCAAGATCCCCAGAACACTGAAGCTTTCTTT. It specifies CASSQDPQNTEAFF.

This chain uses TRBV20-1 with TRBJ2-3; 7 bases are shared with TRBD2. CDR1 and CDR2 (germline): DFQATT, SNEGSKA (reference sequence). The CDR3 loop spans 17 amino acids. The V and J ends lost 3 bases and 2 bases, in that order; junction bases with no gene match: 14. The CDR3 reads CSARLHGVAGVTDTQYF. CDR3 nucleotides: TGCAGTGCTAGGCTCCATGGCGTGGCGGGGGTCACAGATACGCAGTATTTT.

The chain is built from TRBV7-9 and TRBJ2-2, with D maybe TRBD1 (6 bases). Germline V lookup: CDR1 SEHNR, CDR2 FQNEAQ (reference sequence). This CDR3 comprises 15 residues. Trimming stripped 5 bases from V and 0 bases from J, with 10 bases between. DNA of the CDR3: TGTGCCAGCAGCCCGACAGGCTCGAACACCGGGGAGCTGTTTTTT. Translated, it gives CASSPTGSNTGELFF.

The CDR3 spells CATSDLGPERGEQFF. In nucleotides, the CDR3 is TGTGCCACCAGTGATTTAGGCCCTGAGCGGGGAGAGCAGTTCTTC. This chain links TRBV24-1 with TRBJ2-1, with 7 bases aligning to TRBD2. The CDR3 covers 15 residues. V gave up 1 base and J gave up 10 bases; unmatched junction bases: 9. In germline, CDR1 is KGHDR, CDR2 SFDVKD.

Written as DNA, the CDR3 is TGTGCCAGCAGCTTAGGGGGGCCTCGAAAACTGTTTTTT. It specifies CASSLGGPRKLFF. The chain couples TRBV13 to TRBJ1-4, with a possible D match to TRBD1 (5 bases). V was cut by 0 bases and J by 10 bases, with 9 bases left in between. The CDR3 length is 13 residues. Germline V gene sequence: CDR1 PRHDT, CDR2 FYEKMQ (reference sequence).

Only a few counts were recorded for this clonotype. The chain joins TRBV5-5 to TRBJ1-6; D is uncertain. V lost 2 bases and J 10 bases, leaving 13 bases between the germline ends. Germline V gene sequence: CDR1 SGHKS, CDR2 YYEKEE (reference sequence). The length of the CDR3 is 14 residues. CDR3 sequence (DNA): TGTGCCAGCAGCTTACCGAATCCCGGATCACCCCTCCACTTT. This sequence encodes CASSLPNPGSPLHF.

In this sample, this clonotype turned up many times. The V and J genes are TRBV2 and TRBJ2-7, with D unresolved. The ends were cut back, 3 bases at V and 4 bases at J, with 16 bases in the middle. Germline V gene lookup returns CDR1 SNHLY and CDR2 FYNNEI. The CDR3 has 15 residues. CDR3 bases: TGTGCCAGCAGTGAGTCGTTCGGACGGACGTACGAGCAGTACTTC. It specifies CASSESFGRTYEQYF.

The chain joins TRBV6-2 or TRBV6-3 to TRBJ1-5; 7 bases are shared with TRBD1. The CDR3 is 17 amino acids. V shed 2 bases, J shed 5 bases, and the junction held 12 bases outside the gene matches. CDR1 is MNHEY, CDR2 SVGEGT, per germline. CDR3 region: CASSYAPTGTRDQPQHF. The CDR3 DNA is TGTGCCAGCAGTTACGCCCCGACAGGGACGAGAGATCAGCCCCAGCATTTT.

The chain uses TRBV6-5 and TRBJ1-2; D may be TRBD1 (6 bases). There are 13 residues in the CDR3. V was trimmed by 2 bases and J by 8 bases, leaving 12 bases between them. Germline CDR1 is MNHEY and CDR2 is SVGAGI. The CDR3 DNA reads TGTGCCAGCAGTTACGGGGGCCGAGGAGGCTACACCTTC. Translating it yields CASSYGGRGGYTF.